The clone carrying this T cell receptor (beta chain) was observed at least ten times. Its antigen is not identified. TCRdb redid the calling of the 5' RACE reads with MiXCR, one entry per CDR3 protein. Of about 23,000 distinct CDR3 sequences listed, under 6% are singletons. Germline V gives CDR1 SQVTM, CDR2 ANQGSEA. The V segment lost 7 bases and the J segment 5 bases; nucleotides outside the gene matches: 3. The CDR3 has 11 residues. This entry is derived from a study of early T cells in non-severe SARS-CoV-2 infection. Study-wide results and caveats: A preference for anti-spike CD8 responses marked VDJdb matching, which missed private and CD4 specificities.

The TCR originated in an adult who was a healthcare worker with PCR-confirmed SARS-CoV-2 infection or an uninfected control (not recorded which). Source material: whole blood. This chain uses TRBV29-1 with TRBJ2-3, with 7 positions matching TRBD1. Here the CDR3 reads CSGRQGDTQYF. The CDR3 DNA follows: TGCAGCGGACGACAGGGAGATACGCAGTATTTT.